This paragraph reports one T cell receptor (beta chain). The entry originates in a study of blood T cells in healthy people across ages. CDR3 length equals 15 residues. Germline lookup yields CDR1 SQVTM and CDR2 ANQGSEA. V was pared by 7 bases and J by 1 base, with 19 bases between. A second PCR, run for roughly 7 to 11 cycles, used a sample-barcoded 5' primer plus a J-beta primer mix. TCRdb itself ran the 5' RACE reads through MiXCR, one entry per CDR3 protein. Among some 1,000,000 distinct CDR3 sequences listed, about 23% were seen once. These data were also filed under a second study, of T cells of mothers and their children.

V and J are TRBV29-1 and TRBJ1-1; D is perhaps TRBD1 (5 bases). This TCR was recovered from a girl aged 2-10 years in good health. Material for sequencing was blood. CDR3 nucleotide sequence: TGCAGCGCTGGGGCGGGAGGGGCGAAGAACACTGAAGCTTTCTTT. It specifies CSAGAGGAKNTEAFF.